This passage covers 15 T cell receptor beta chains from one sample sequenced in a study of blood T cells in healthy people across ages. Primers used in a second PCR of roughly 7 to 12 cycles were a sample-barcoded 5' primer and a J-beta primer mix. Each CDR3 protein gets one entry after TCRdb re-called the 5' RACE reads with MiXCR. In the table there are under 1 million distinct CDR3 sequences, approximately 44% of which are singletons. The source material was blood. The receptors come from a man aged 55-75 years in good health.

The chain employs TRBV27 and TRBJ2-7, with 7 nucleotides matching TRBD1. Germline trimming cut 7 bases from V and 2 bases from J; bases unmatched to any gene: 5. This CDR3 contains 13 residues. Germline V CDR1 and CDR2: MNHEY, SMNVEV (reference sequence). The CDR3 bases are TGTGCCAGCAATACGGGACAGACCTACGAGCAGTACTTC. Amino acids: CASNTGQTYEQYF.

The gene calls are TRBV11-3 and TRBJ2-5, with TRBD2 matching over 11 bases. There are 16 residues in the CDR3. The germline gives CDR1 SGHNT, CDR2 YENEEA. J gave up 5 bases and V 2 bases, and 7 bases lay outside the gene matches. The CDR3 region has the DNA TGTGCCAGCAGCTTACGTAGCGGGGGGGAGAAGGAGACCCAGTACTTC. It is translated as CASSLRSGGEKETQYF.

The chain recombines TRBV7-9 with TRBJ1-6, with TRBD1 matching over 8 bases. V lost 2 bases to trimming and J lost 6 bases; unmatched junction nucleotides: 3. The CDR3 runs 15 residues. The germline V gene has CDR1 SEHNR and CDR2 FQNEAQ (reference sequence). The chain's CDR3 is CASSLLGQANSPLHF. DNA of the CDR3: TGTGCCAGCAGCTTATTGGGACAGGCTAATTCACCCCTCCACTTT. The whole variable domain, filled in from reference TRBV7-9 and TRBJ1-6, reads DTGVSQNPRHKITKRGQNVTFRCDPISEHNRLYWYRQTLGQGPEFLTYFQNEAQLEKSRLLSDRFSAERPKGSFSTLEIQRTEQGDSAMYLCASSLLGQANSPLHFGNGTRLTVT.

The rearrangement joins TRBV20-1 to TRBJ1-2; D is ambiguous. The CDR3 covers 13 residues. The V and J ends lost 3 bases and 4 bases respectively, with 12 bases between them. The germline gives CDR1 DFQATT, CDR2 SNEGSKA (reference sequence). This chain's CDR3 is CSAREAGGYGYTF. The DNA for the CDR3 is TGCAGTGCTAGGGAGGCGGGAGGCTATGGCTACACCTTC.

V usage is TRBV10-2 and J usage is TRBJ2-5, with D possibly TRBD2 on 6 matching bases. CDR1 is WSHSY and CDR2 is SAAADI in the germline V gene. CDR3 length: 15 residues. With 4 bases removed from V and 1 base from J, the gap between germline ends came to 13 bases. CDR3 residues: CASSGTNGSQETQYF. The DNA of the CDR3 is TGCGCCAGCAGTGGGACTAACGGTTCCCAAGAGACCCAGTACTTC.

This clonotype was recorded many times. This chain joins TRBV28 and TRBJ2-7, with 7 positions matching TRBD1. Unmatched junction bases numbered 9, after V lost 4 bases and J lost 3 bases. The CDR3 totals 15 residues. Germline V gene sequence: CDR1 MDHEN, CDR2 SYDVKM. This CDR3 is CASSSSGTVGYEQYF. The DNA of the CDR3 is TGTGCCAGCAGTTCATCCGGGACAGTTGGCTACGAGCAGTACTTC.

This clonotype was seen more than once but under ten times. The gene calls are TRBV14 and TRBJ2-7; no reliable D call. Trimming took 8 bases from V and 4 from J, leaving 18 bases between them. Germline V gives CDR1 SGHDN, CDR2 FVKESK. There are 14 residues in the CDR3. CDR3 in DNA: TGTGCCAGCGGGAAACTGGGCAGTTGGTACGAGCAGTACTTC. The encoded protein is CASGKLGSWYEQYF.

The chain links TRBV7-2 to TRBJ2-7; TRBD1 agrees at 8 bases. V gave up 5 bases and J gave up 3 bases; unmatched junction bases: 9. This CDR3 is 15 amino acids long. The germline gives CDR1 SGHTA, CDR2 FQGNSA. The CDR3 DNA reads as TGTGCCAGCAGCCTCCGGACAGGGTACAGCTACGAGCAGTACTTC. It translates to CASSLRTGYSYEQYF. Using reference TRBV7-2 and TRBJ2-7 for the parts outside the CDR3, the full variable domain is GAGVSQSPSNKVTEKGKDVELRCDPISGHTALYWYRQSLGQGLEFLIYFQGNSAPDKSGLPSDRFSAERTGGSVSTLTIQRTQQEDSAVYLCASSLRTGYSYEQYFGPGTRLTVT.

This clonotype was observed a handful of times. The chain links TRBV20-1 to TRBJ2-5, with 8 bases identical to TRBD2. This CDR3 spans 14 amino acids. V shed 4 bases and J 4 bases; nucleotides not matched to a gene: 8. Germline lookup yields CDR1 DFQATT and CDR2 SNEGSKA (reference sequence). The CDR3 DNA reads as TGCAGTGCTACCCGGGGGGGGGTCAGAGAGACCCAGTACTTC. Translated: CSATRGGVRETQYF.

The chain uses TRBV6-6 and TRBJ2-1; 10 nucleotides align to TRBD2. The CDR3 is 15 amino acids. V shed 2 bases and J 4 bases; nucleotides not matched to a gene: 2. CDR1 and CDR2 from the germline V gene are MNHNY and SVGAGI (reference sequence). The CDR3 is CASSYPSGGYNEQFF. The CDR3 DNA reads TGTGCCAGCAGTTACCCTAGCGGGGGATACAATGAGCAGTTCTTC.

The rearrangement links TRBV10-2 to TRBJ2-5; D is possibly TRBD1 (5 bases). The DNA end favors TRBJ2-7, so the J call may be wrong. Germline V gene data show CDR1 as WSHSY and CDR2 as SAAADI. This CDR3 is 13 amino acids long. CDR3 sequence (DNA): TGCGCCAGCAGTCCAGGGCTGCAGTTCGAGCAGTACTTC. This gives the protein CASSPGLQFEQYF.

The sample holds a few counts of this clonotype. The chain is built from TRBV29-1 and TRBJ1-1; D remains ambiguous. The CDR3 spans 12 residues. The ends were cut back, 3 bases at V and 5 bases at J, with 10 bases in the middle. Per germline, CDR1 SQVTM and CDR2 ANQGSEA. The CDR3, as DNA: TGCAGCGTTGATTCCACGGGGACTGAAGCTTTCTTT. Its translation: CSVDSTGTEAFF.

The chain joins TRBV25-1 to TRBJ1-5; 9 bases align to TRBD1. CDR1 MGHDK and CDR2 SYGVNS come from the germline V gene. The V gene end was trimmed by 6 bases and the J gene end by 7 bases; junction bases not matched to a gene: 7. The CDR3 spans 14 residues. This CDR3 is CASRGQGNNQPQHF. The CDR3 DNA reads TGTGCCAGCAGGGGACAGGGAAACAACCAGCCCCAGCATTTT.

This clonotype was found a few times. The chain recombines TRBV7-2 with TRBJ2-5, with 8 bases fitting TRBD2. CDR1 is SGHTA and CDR2 is FQGNSA in the germline V gene. V lost 5 bases, J lost 7 bases, and 12 bases stayed unmatched. The CDR3 runs 15 residues. Here the CDR3 DNA reads TGTGCCAGCAGCCCCGAGGTTGGGACTAGAGGGACCCAGTACTTC. Its translation is CASSPEVGTRGTQYF.

Worth noting for this clonotype: A junction end diverges from the germline sequence, so it may reflect a read error. J is TRBJ2-1 and V is TRBV7-2; tentatively, D is TRBD1 (5 bases). From germline, CDR1 is SGHTA and CDR2 FQGNSA. The CDR3 is 13 residues long. The DNA for the CDR3 is TGTGCCGGCAGACCTGAAGGGGACAATGAGCAGTTCTTC. This translates into CAGRPEGDNEQFF.